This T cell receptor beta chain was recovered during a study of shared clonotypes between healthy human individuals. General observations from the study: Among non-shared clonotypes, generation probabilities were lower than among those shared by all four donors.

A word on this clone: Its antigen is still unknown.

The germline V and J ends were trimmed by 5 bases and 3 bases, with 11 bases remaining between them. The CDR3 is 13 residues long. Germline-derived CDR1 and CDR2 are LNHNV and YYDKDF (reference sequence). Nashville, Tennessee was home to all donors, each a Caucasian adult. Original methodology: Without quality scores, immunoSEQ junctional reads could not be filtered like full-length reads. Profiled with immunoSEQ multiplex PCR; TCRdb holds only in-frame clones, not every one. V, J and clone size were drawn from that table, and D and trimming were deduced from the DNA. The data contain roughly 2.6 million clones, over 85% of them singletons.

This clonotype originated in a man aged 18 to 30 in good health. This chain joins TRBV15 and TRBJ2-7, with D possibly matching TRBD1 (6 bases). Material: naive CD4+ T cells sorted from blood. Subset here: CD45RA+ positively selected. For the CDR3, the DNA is TGTGCCACCAGCGCTGGGACAAACTACGAGCAGTACTTC. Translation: CATSAGTNYEQYF.